This TCR beta chain was sequenced during a study of OX40 agonist ivuxolimab in advanced cancers. Study-wide context: At 0.01 to 10 mg/kg, ivuxolimab was administered intravenously to patients every 2 weeks. Study conclusions and caveats: Antigen specificity was not determined for the expanded peripheral T cells.

V lost 6 bases and J lost 0; bases outside the gene matches: 6. Per germline, CDR1 LNHDA and CDR2 SQIVND (reference sequence). The CDR3 has 16 amino acids. TCRdb keeps only in-frame clones here, not all; method: immunoSEQ multiplex PCR. The table records about 53,000 clones, roughly 84% of them present only once. On this clone itself: Its antigen is not identified.

The TCR sequence derives from an adult with an advanced solid tumor such as melanoma, head and neck, liver or kidney cancer. The V gene is TRBV19, the J gene TRBJ2-7, with 12 positions matching TRBD2. The material was CD4+ or CD8+ T cells sorted from blood, obtained in a trial of the OX40 agonist ivuxolimab. The CDR3 loop reads CASSQTSGGYSYEQYF. CDR3 sequence (DNA): TGTGCCAGTAGCCAGACTAGCGGGGGTTACTCCTACGAGCAGTACTTC.